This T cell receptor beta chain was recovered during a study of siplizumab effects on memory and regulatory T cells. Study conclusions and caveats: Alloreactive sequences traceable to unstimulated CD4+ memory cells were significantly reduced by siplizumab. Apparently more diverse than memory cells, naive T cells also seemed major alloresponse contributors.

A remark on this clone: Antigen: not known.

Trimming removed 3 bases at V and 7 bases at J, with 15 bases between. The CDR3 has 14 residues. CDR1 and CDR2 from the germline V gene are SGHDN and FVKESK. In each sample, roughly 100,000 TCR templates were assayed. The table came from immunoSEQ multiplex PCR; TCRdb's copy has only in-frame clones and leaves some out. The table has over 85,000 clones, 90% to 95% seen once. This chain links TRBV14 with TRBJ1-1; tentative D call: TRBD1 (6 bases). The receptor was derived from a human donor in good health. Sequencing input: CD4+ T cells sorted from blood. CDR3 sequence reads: CASSQVPGGGEAFF. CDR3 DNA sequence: TGTGCCAGCAGCCAGGTACCGGGAGGGGGTGAAGCTTTCTTT. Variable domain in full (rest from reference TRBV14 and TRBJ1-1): EAGVTQFPSHSVIEKGQTVTLRCDPISGHDNLYWYRRVMGKEIKFLLHFVKESKQDESGMPNNRFLAERTGGTYSTLKVQPAELEDSGVYFCASSQVPGGGEAFFGQGTRLTVV.